This TCR beta chain was retrieved from a study of shared clonotypes between healthy human individuals. Overall study findings and caveats: Shared clonotypes across all four donors exceeded non-shared ones in generation probability.

TCRdb's table, derived via immunoSEQ multiplex PCR, lists solely in-frame clones and lacks some. Among 1 million to 1.2 million clones, 60% to 80% were seen once, and the ten largest hold 0.7% to 0.95%. As to this clone: Antigen specificity is unknown.

The germline V gene has CDR1 ENHRY and CDR2 SYGVKD. This CDR3 has 14 residues. Losses at the gene ends were 6 bases for V and 3 bases for J; bases not matched to a gene: 7. The chain uses TRBV10-3 and TRBJ2-7, with TRBD2 identical over 8 bases. Material: memory CD4+ T cells from PBMCs. Described subset: CD45RA-negative fraction. The sequence came from a man aged 18 to 30 in good health. Some clones in this sample may be carry-over from other donors' samples. CDR3 residues: CAISERESGYEQYF. CDR3 nucleotide sequence: TGTGCCATCAGCGAGCGGGAGTCGGGCTACGAGCAGTACTTC.